The sequence of this TCR beta chain was determined in a study of blood T cell repertoires in COVID-19. Study as a whole: The origin of the acute and convalescent COVID-19 samples was the United States, Italy and Spain. In each case, the material was cDNA or gDNA derived from T cells, B-cell-depleted T cells, or PBMCs.

The V and J ends lost 8 bases and 8 bases, in that order; junction bases with no gene match: 4. Germline CDR1 and CDR2: SGHDT and YYEEEE. The CDR3 length is 12 residues. This clone was observed once. Here immunoSEQ multiplex PCR was the method, and the copy in TCRdb shows in-frame clones only, minus some. The sample includes about 55,000 clones, about 70% of them seen just once. The receptor was isolated from a woman in her 70s with acute or convalescent COVID-19. This rearrangement joins TRBV5-6 to TRBJ1-6, with 7 positions matching TRBD1. Sequencing was performed on peripheral blood. The CDR3 sequence: CASSQGDSPLHF. CDR3 nucleotides: TGTGCCAGTAGTCAGGGGGATTCACCCCTCCACTTT.